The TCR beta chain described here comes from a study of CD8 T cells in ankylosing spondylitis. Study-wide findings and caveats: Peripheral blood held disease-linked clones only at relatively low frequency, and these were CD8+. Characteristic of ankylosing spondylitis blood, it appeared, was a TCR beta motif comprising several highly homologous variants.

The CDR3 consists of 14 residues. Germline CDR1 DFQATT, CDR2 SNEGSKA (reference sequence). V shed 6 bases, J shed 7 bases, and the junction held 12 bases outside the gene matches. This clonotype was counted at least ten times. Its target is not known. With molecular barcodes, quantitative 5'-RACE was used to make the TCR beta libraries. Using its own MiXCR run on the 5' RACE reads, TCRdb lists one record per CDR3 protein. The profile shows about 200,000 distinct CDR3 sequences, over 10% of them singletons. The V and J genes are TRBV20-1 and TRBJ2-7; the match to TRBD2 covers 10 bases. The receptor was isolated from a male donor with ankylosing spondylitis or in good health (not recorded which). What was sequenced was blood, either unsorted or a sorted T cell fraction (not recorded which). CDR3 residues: CSAGSSGRFGEQYF. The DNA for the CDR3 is TGCAGTGCAGGCAGTAGCGGGAGGTTCGGAGAGCAGTACTTC.